This T cell receptor (beta chain) was sequenced in a study of T cell responses to AZD1222 COVID-19 vaccine. Per germline, CDR1 SGDLS and CDR2 YYNGEE. CDR3 length: 17 amino acids. J gave up 5 bases and V 0 bases, and 13 bases lay outside the gene matches. The protocol was immunoSEQ multiplex PCR, while the TCRdb copy is restricted to in-frame clones and leaves out a portion. Counted here are under 130,000 clones, around 89% occurring once; the ten biggest clones make up more than 9%. The sequencing here drew on peripheral blood, taken on day 0 of AZD1222 vaccination. This TCR came from an adult in good health. The chain recombines TRBV9 with TRBJ1-1; 7 bases align to TRBD1. The CDR3: CASSVGGQNSPGTEAFF. The CDR3 DNA reads as TGTGCCAGCAGCGTAGGGGGACAGAACTCCCCGGGGACTGAAGCTTTCTTT. Together with reference TRBV9 and TRBJ1-1, the CDR3 gives the full variable domain: DSGVTQTPKHLITATGQRVTLRCSPRSGDLSVYWYQQSLDQGLQFLIQYYNGEERAKGNILERFSAQQFPDLHSELNLSSLELGDSALYFCASSVGGQNSPGTEAFFGQGTRLTVV.